One and the same sample provided the 29 T cell receptor beta chains below, sequenced in a study of control samples from healthy donors and cancer patients. Produced via immunoSEQ multiplex PCR; TCRdb's table is partial and in-frame only. Of 100,000 to 150,000 clones in the sample, 80% to 95% were seen once. Sequencing was performed on blood. The receptors here all came from a young man in good health.

J is TRBJ2-1 and V is TRBV27, with a weak D call TRBD1 (6 bases). Germline CDR1 MNHEY, CDR2 SMNVEV (reference sequence). CDR3 length: 17 amino acids. The V end was cut by 4 bases, the J end by 4 bases, with 20 bases between. The CDR3 DNA reads as TGTGCCAGCAGTTACACACCGGGACACCCCTCTTACAATGAGCAGTTCTTC. The encoded protein is CASSYTPGHPSYNEQFF.

The chain recombines TRBV7-6 with TRBJ2-3; D is ambiguous. From germline, CDR1 is SGHVS and CDR2 FNYEAQ. There are 14 residues in the CDR3. V gave up 1 base and J gave up 0 bases, with 5 bases separating them. The CDR3 DNA follows: TGTGCCAGCAGCTTAGTACCCAGCACAGATACGCAGTATTTT. Encoded protein: CASSLVPSTDTQYF.

This rearrangement joins TRBV2 to TRBJ1-1; no definite D call. Trimming took off 4 bases at V and 5 bases at J, with 8 bases between the two ends. The CDR3 spans 12 residues. Germline values: CDR1 SNHLY, CDR2 FYNNEI. In DNA, the CDR3 is TGTGCCAGCAGTGTACGGGGTACTGAAGCTTTCTTT. Amino acid sequence: CASSVRGTEAFF.

The V and J genes are TRBV11-3 and TRBJ1-4; 7 bases align to TRBD1. The CDR3 sequence is 19 residues long. With 3 bases clipped from V and 0 bases from J, the junction kept 13 bases outside the gene matches. Germline CDR1 reads SGHNT; CDR2 reads YENEEA. The DNA of the CDR3 is TGTGCCAGCAGCTTTAGAGCCCGCGGGACAGCCACAACTAATGAAAAACTGTTTTTT. Protein sequence: CASSFRARGTATTNEKLFF.

V gene TRBV18 combines with J gene TRBJ1-1; D is unresolved. The V and J ends lost 1 base and 3 bases respectively, with 0 bases between them. Germline V gene data show CDR1 as KGHSH and CDR2 as LQKENI. The CDR3 is made up of 11 amino acids. Here the CDR3 DNA reads TGTGCCAGCTCACCACACACTGAAGCTTTCTTT. Residues: CASSPHTEAFF.

J is TRBJ1-1 and V is TRBV24-1; 8 bases line up with TRBD1. V dropped 3 bases and J dropped 7; count of bases not matched to a gene: 3. There are 13 residues in the CDR3. The germline CDR1 and CDR2 sequences are KGHDR and SFDVKD. CDR3 region: CATSDPGTGEAFF. The CDR3 DNA reads TGTGCCACCAGTGATCCCGGGACAGGTGAAGCTTTCTTT.

The genes are TRBV4-1 and TRBJ2-7, with unresolved D. With 1 base removed from V and 5 bases from J, the gap between germline ends came to 21 bases. The CDR3 runs 17 residues. The germline gives CDR1 MGHRA, CDR2 YSYEKL. The DNA for the CDR3 is TGCGCCAGCAGCCAAGGGGTCCGAGGCCTGCAAGGGAACGAGCAGTACTTC. Amino acid sequence: CASSQGVRGLQGNEQYF.

V and J are TRBV30 and TRBJ1-1, with a tentative D call TRBD1 (5 bases). The CDR3 spans 13 residues. The V gene lost 0 bases and the J gene lost 4 bases, with 9 bases spanning the gap. CDR1 and CDR2 from the germline V gene are GTSNPN and SVGIG (reference sequence). CDR3: CAWSVGGGTEAFF. DNA for the CDR3: TGTGCCTGGAGTGTGGGGGGAGGCACTGAAGCTTTCTTT.

The chain links TRBV6-1 to TRBJ2-7; D not resolved. The CDR3 spans 14 residues. From germline, CDR1 is MNHNS and CDR2 SASEGT. Trimming took 1 base from V and 0 from J, leaving 7 bases between them. The CDR3 nucleotides are TGTGCCAGCAGTGAAGTGGCGGCCTCCTACGAGCAGTACTTC. Translation: CASSEVAASYEQYF.

About this clone: At one boundary the junction diverges from the germline segment, which might be a read error. The V call is TRBV19, the J call TRBJ2-2; D possibly uses TRBD1 or TRBD2 (5 bases each). The length of the CDR3 is 13 residues. The germline V gene encodes CDR1 LNHDA and CDR2 SQIVND (reference sequence). CDR3 residues: CASSTDRNQGAVF. The CDR3 DNA follows: TGTGCCAGTAGCACCGACCGAAACCAGGGAGCTGTTTTT.

This clone was seen only a few times. V is TRBV29-1 and J is TRBJ1-1; 10 bases map to TRBD1. V was pared by 5 bases and J by 4 bases, with 1 base of the junction left unmatched. This CDR3 spans 12 amino acids. The germline V gene has CDR1 SQVTM and CDR2 ANQGSEA. CDR3 in amino acids: CSVWTGGTEAFF. CDR3 coding DNA: TGCAGCGTTTGGACAGGGGGCACTGAAGCTTTCTTT.

The V call is TRBV7-9, the J call TRBJ1-1, with 8 positions matching TRBD1. The CDR3 has 17 residues. The germline CDR1 and CDR2 sequences are SEHNR and FQNEAQ (reference sequence). Trimming cost V 5 bases and J 0 bases; bases outside gene matches: 11. The CDR3 protein is CASSARQGTQMNTEAFF. CDR3 DNA: TGTGCCAGCAGCGCCAGACAGGGGACACAAATGAACACTGAAGCTTTCTTT.

V and J are TRBV13 and TRBJ1-5; no clear D gene. V lost 0 bases, J lost 6 bases, and 6 bases lay in between. CDR3 length equals 13 residues. Germline CDR1 PRHDT, CDR2 FYEKMQ (reference sequence). CDR3 DNA sequence: TGTGCCAGCAGCTTAGGAGGGATTCAGCCCCAGCATTTT. Protein sequence: CASSLGGIQPQHF.

This chain connects TRBV9 to TRBJ1-2; weak D call: TRBD1 (5 bases). The germline V gene encodes CDR1 SGDLS and CDR2 YYNGEE. The CDR3 runs 12 residues. The germline V and J ends were trimmed by 7 bases and 4 bases, with 11 bases remaining between them. The CDR3 sequence is CASGRDGYGYTF. CDR3 sequence (DNA): TGTGCCAGCGGACGGGACGGCTATGGCTACACCTTC.

The V and J genes are TRBV5-1 and TRBJ2-7; D might be TRBD2 (7 bases). The germline V gene encodes CDR1 SGHRS and CDR2 YFSETQ. The CDR3 is 12 residues long. V lost 6 bases and J lost 3, with 10 bases in between. The CDR3 DNA reads as TGCGCCAGCAAGGGGGGGAACTACGAGCAGTACTTC. It is translated as CASKGGNYEQYF.

The CDR3 coding sequence is TGTGCCAGCAGCGTCTGGACTGGGGCCGGGGAGCTGTTTTTT. Its protein product is CASSVWTGAGELFF. The chain recombines TRBV7-6 with TRBJ2-2, with a possible D match to TRBD2 (5 bases). With 5 bases removed from V and 6 bases from J, the gap between germline ends came to 13 bases. The CDR3 is 14 residues long. CDR1 is SGHVS, CDR2 FNYEAQ, per germline.

V is TRBV11-3 and J is TRBJ2-1; the match to TRBD2 covers 8 bases. Unmatched junction bases numbered 18, after V lost 5 bases and J lost 6 bases. CDR1 and CDR2 (germline): SGHNT, YENEEA. The CDR3 is 18 residues long. CDR3 sequence (DNA): TGTGCCAGCAGCAGAGCGAGCGGGGGCGCCCCTCACGGCAATGAGCAGTTCTTC. This encodes CASSRASGGAPHGNEQFF.

This sequence joins TRBV11-2 and TRBJ2-3; D remains ambiguous. CDR3 length equals 13 residues. Trimming cost V 1 base and J 1 base, with 3 bases left between them. Germline loops: CDR1 SGHAT, CDR2 FQNNGV. This CDR3 is CASSLAGTDTQYF. The CDR3 DNA reads as TGTGCCAGCAGCTTAGCGGGCACAGATACGCAGTATTTT.

The rearrangement joins TRBV29-1 to TRBJ1-2; TRBD1 is a possible D gene (5 bases). Germline CDR1 reads SQVTM; CDR2 reads ANQGSEA. Trimming took 0 bases from V and 4 from J, leaving 9 bases between them. The CDR3 runs to 13 residues. The CDR3 coding sequence is TGCAGCGTTGAAGATCAGGGAATCTATGGCTACACCTTC. This sequence encodes CSVEDQGIYGYTF.

The V and J genes are TRBV19 and TRBJ2-3, with TRBD2 matching 13 bases. The V and J ends lost 5 bases and 5 bases, in that order; junction bases with no gene match: 4. The CDR3 covers 15 residues. Per germline, CDR1 LNHDA and CDR2 SQIVND (reference sequence). The CDR3 DNA reads as TGTGCCAGTAGTCGGACTAGCGGGGGCTTAGATACGCAGTATTTT. As protein: CASSRTSGGLDTQYF.

This clone was found once. The chain couples TRBV6-5 to TRBJ2-7; 8 positions match TRBD2. The CDR3 covers 16 residues. The germline V gene encodes CDR1 MNHEY and CDR2 SVGAGI. With V trimmed by 4 bases and J by 0 bases, 8 bases remained unmatched. CDR3 DNA sequence: TGTGCCAGCAGTTCTCAAGCGGGGGCCTTCTCCTACGAGCAGTACTTC. As protein: CASSSQAGAFSYEQYF.

The chain combines TRBV7-8 with TRBJ2-1, with 11 bases that match TRBD2. J lost 7 bases, V lost 1 base, and 3 bases had no gene match. The germline V gene encodes CDR1 SGHVS and CDR2 FQNEAQ. The CDR3 spans 15 residues. The CDR3 is CASSLVAGGLNEQFF. The CDR3 nucleotides read TGTGCCAGCAGCTTAGTAGCGGGGGGGCTTAATGAGCAGTTCTTC.

J is TRBJ2-7 and V is TRBV6-6; D is perhaps TRBD1 (6 bases). V was cut by 7 bases and J by 2 bases, with 12 bases left in between. Germline loops: CDR1 MNHNY, CDR2 SVGAGI (reference sequence). The CDR3 is made up of 13 amino acids. For the CDR3, the DNA is TGTGCCAGCATAGAACAGGGAACCTACGAGCAGTACTTC. Protein sequence: CASIEQGTYEQYF.

The chain combines TRBV5-1 with TRBJ2-7, with D perhaps given as TRBD1 or TRBD2 (7 bases each). With 1 base removed from V and 4 bases from J, the gap between germline ends came to 12 bases. Germline V gene sequence: CDR1 SGHRS, CDR2 YFSETQ. The CDR3 has 14 amino acids. CDR3 sequence reads: CASSLLQGGYEQYF. The CDR3 DNA follows: TGCGCCAGCAGCTTGTTGCAGGGGGGGTACGAGCAGTACTTC.

The chain has TRBV12-3 or TRBV12-4 and TRBJ2-7; the D call may be TRBD1 or TRBD2 (5 bases each). Trimming removed 4 bases at V and 6 bases at J, with 13 bases between. The CDR3 consists of 13 residues. The CDR3 DNA reads as TGTGCCAGCAGTTGGGGCCCGGGGAGCGAGCAGTACTTC. It yields the protein CASSWGPGSEQYF.

V gene TRBV5-6 combines with J gene TRBJ1-5; no reliable D call. Deletions cut 1 base from V and 1 base from J, with 12 bases between. This CDR3 contains 16 residues. Germline CDR1 and CDR2: SGHDT and YYEEEE. Here the CDR3 reads CASSLLLMGSNQPQHF. The CDR3 DNA reads as TGTGCCAGCAGCTTGTTATTGATGGGCAGCAATCAGCCCCAGCATTTT. Variable domain in full (rest from reference TRBV5-6 and TRBJ1-5): DAGVTQSPTHLIKTRGQQVTLRCSPKSGHDTVSWYQQALGQGPQFIFQYYEEEERQRGNFPDRFSGHQFPNYSSELNVNALLLGDSALYLCASSLLLMGSNQPQHFGDGTRLSIL.

The V and J genes are TRBV9 and TRBJ1-1; D ambiguous. The germline V and J ends were trimmed by 0 bases and 0 bases, with 9 bases remaining between them. The CDR3 sequence is 15 residues long. The V gene's germline CDR1 is SGDLS and CDR2 YYNGEE. DNA for the CDR3: TGTGCCAGCAGCGTAGGTTGGGGTCTGAACACTGAAGCTTTCTTT. This translates into CASSVGWGLNTEAFF.

This sequence joins TRBV30 and TRBJ2-6; no firm D call. V lost 3 bases and J 2 bases, leaving 8 bases between the germline ends. This CDR3 has 14 amino acids. CDR1 is GTSNPN, CDR2 SVGIG, per germline (reference sequence). The CDR3 protein is CAWRGLAGANVLTF. The CDR3 region has the DNA TGTGCCTGGAGAGGGTTGGCTGGGGCCAACGTCCTGACTTTC.

The CDR3 loop is CASSRTSSTGELFF. DNA for the CDR3: TGTGCCAGCAGCCGGACTTCTAGCACCGGGGAGCTGTTTTTT. The chain links TRBV6-5 to TRBJ2-2; TRBD2 might be the D (5 bases). Between the trimmed V and J ends, which lost 6 bases and 4 bases, there was a span of 12 bases. The CDR3 is 14 amino acids. Germline CDR1 is MNHEY and CDR2 is SVGAGI.